The 10 T cell receptor beta chains below all came from one sample that was sequenced in a study of memory CD4+ T cells and cytomegalovirus serostatus. The sort gate was single viable CD3+CD4+CD8-CD45RO+ cells for memory CD4+ T cells. The repertoire was sequenced with immunoSEQ multiplex PCR; TCRdb's copy has only in-frame clones and lacks some. This table has about 59,000 clones, around 80% appearing once. The sequencing sample was made of memory CD4+ T cells from blood. These receptors were taken from an adult in good health and CMV-seronegative.

The chain carries TRBV19 and TRBJ2-2, with D perhaps matching TRBD2 (5 bases). V gave up 7 bases and J gave up 4 bases, with 7 bases separating them. Germline CDR1 and CDR2: LNHDA and SQIVND (reference sequence). The CDR3 spans 12 residues. For the CDR3, the DNA is TGTGCCAGTATCGGGATCACCGGGGAGCTGTTTTTT. Its protein product is CASIGITGELFF.

The table lists this clone with a few counts. J is TRBJ1-2 and V is TRBV19; a weak D match, TRBD1 (6 bases). CDR3 length equals 15 residues. V dropped 7 bases and J dropped 4 bases, with 19 bases sitting between them. CDR1 LNHDA and CDR2 SQIVND come from the germline V gene (reference sequence). The CDR3 coding sequence is TGTGCCAGTAATGAGGTTGGGGGGCAGAGCTATGGCTACACCTTC. It yields the protein CASNEVGGQSYGYTF. The variable domain in full, completed from reference TRBV19 and TRBJ1-2, reads DGGITQSPKYLFRKEGQNVTLSCEQNLNHDAMYWYRQDPGQGLRLIYYSQIVNDFQKGDIAEGYSVSREKKESFPLTVTSAQKNPTAFYLCASNEVGGQSYGYTFGSGTRLTVV.

The table lists this clone with a count of one. This chain uses TRBV7-2 with TRBJ2-7; the match to TRBD1 covers 8 bases. With 2 bases clipped from V and 13 bases from J, the junction kept 7 bases outside the gene matches. CDR1 is SGHTA and CDR2 is FQGNSA in the germline V gene. There are 12 residues in the CDR3. The CDR3 DNA is TGTGCCAGCAGCTTAATCGGACAGGGCCAATACTTC. It is translated as CASSLIGQGQYF.

J is TRBJ1-1 and V is TRBV2; 9 nucleotides match TRBD1. V trimming: 6 bases; J trimming: 3 bases; junction bases outside the gene matches: 5. From germline, CDR1 is SNHLY and CDR2 FYNNEI. The length of the CDR3 is 14 residues. CDR3 DNA sequence: TGTGCCAGCAGAAACAGGGGGCAGCACACTGAAGCTTTCTTT. Translated, it gives CASRNRGQHTEAFF.

The genes are TRBV11-2 and TRBJ2-1; D possibly matches TRBD1 or TRBD2 (6 bases each). The V end lost 7 bases, the J end lost 6 bases, and 13 bases lay between the germline ends. The CDR3 has 13 residues. CDR1 SGHAT and CDR2 FQNNGV come from the germline V gene. In nucleotides, the CDR3 is TGTGCCAGCAAAACCCGGGGGCGCAATGAGCAGTTCTTC. Protein product: CASKTRGRNEQFF.

This clone was counted only a few times. V and J are TRBV7-8 and TRBJ2-3, with TRBD1 as a possible D gene (5 bases). The germline V gene has CDR1 SGHVS and CDR2 FQNEAQ. The CDR3 length is 15 residues. Trimming left V 6 bases short and J 0 bases short, with 13 bases between. The CDR3 DNA sequence: TGTGCCAGCAGGCACGACAGCTCGAGCACAGATACGCAGTATTTT. Its translation: CASRHDSSSTDTQYF.

This chain links TRBV14 with TRBJ1-2, with 9 bases aligning to TRBD1. This CDR3 region has 16 residues. With 5 bases clipped from V and 8 bases from J, the junction kept 15 bases outside the gene matches. CDR1 is SGHDN, CDR2 FVKESK, per germline. This chain's CDR3 is CASSFSTGTGREGYTF. The CDR3 nucleotides are TGTGCCAGCAGCTTTTCGACCGGGACAGGGCGTGAGGGCTACACCTTC.

The chain couples TRBV4-1 to TRBJ1-2; D is unresolved. The germline V and J ends were trimmed by 0 bases and 3 bases, with 5 bases remaining between them. The CDR3 is 13 residues long. CDR1 and CDR2 from the germline V gene are MGHRA and YSYEKL. CDR3 in DNA: TGCGCCAGCAGCCAAGACGGATACTATGGCTACACCTTC. Translated: CASSQDGYYGYTF.

The chain carries TRBV9 and TRBJ2-7, with D unclear. Germline V gene data show CDR1 as SGDLS and CDR2 as YYNGEE. This CDR3 is 13 amino acids long. Trimming removed 0 bases at V and 4 bases at J, with 8 bases between. CDR3 region: CASSVALGYEQYF. The CDR3 nucleotides are TGTGCCAGCAGCGTAGCTCTAGGGTACGAGCAGTACTTC.

The chain recombines TRBV5-1 with TRBJ2-2; TRBD1 is a possible D gene (6 bases). Germline V CDR1 and CDR2: SGHRS, YFSETQ. This CDR3 has 17 amino acids. The V gene lost 0 bases and the J gene lost 3 bases, with 15 bases spanning the gap. The chain's CDR3 is CASSLGSGTKDTGELFF. CDR3 nucleotides: TGCGCCAGCAGCTTGGGTTCCGGGACAAAGGACACCGGGGAGCTGTTTTTT.